Shown below are 12 T cell receptor beta chains from a single sample sequenced in a study of cytomegalovirus exposure and HLA in healthy donors. The PCR made use of 60 Vbeta and 13 Jbeta primers. Sequencing used immunoSEQ multiplex PCR; TCRdb keeps in-frame clones, though not all of them. Among 90,000 to 130,000 clones listed, approximately 86% were seen once. Sequenced material: PBMCs. The receptors were gathered from a middle-aged man in good health and CMV-seronegative.

V and J are TRBV6-1 and TRBJ1-6; D uncertain. Trimming took off 5 bases at V and 8 bases at J, with 16 bases between the two ends. The germline V gene encodes CDR1 MNHNS and CDR2 SASEGT. The CDR3 length is 15 residues. CDR3 DNA: TGTGCCAGCAGTCAACGGCCCGGCCGGGATTCACCCCTCCACTTT. Amino acids: CASSQRPGRDSPLHF.

The chain is built from TRBV15 and TRBJ1-6, with D tentatively TRBD1 (5 bases). From germline, CDR1 is LNHNV and CDR2 YYDKDF (reference sequence). Trimming cost V 8 bases and J 6 bases, with 14 bases left between them. This CDR3 comprises 14 residues. In nucleotides, the CDR3 is TGTGCCACCTCGCAGGGTTTGAGTAATTCACCCCTCCACTTT. It specifies CATSQGLSNSPLHF.

CDR3 in DNA: TGTGCCAGCAGTGATAAGCGCACCGGGGAGCTGTTTTTT. This encodes CASSDKRTGELFF. This chain links TRBV6-1 with TRBJ2-2; the D is unclear. CDR1 MNHNS and CDR2 SASEGT come from the germline V gene. The germline V and J ends were trimmed by 3 bases and 4 bases, with 6 bases remaining between them. This CDR3 contains 13 residues.

The genes are TRBV28 and TRBJ2-2, with 9 positions matching TRBD2. CDR1 MDHEN and CDR2 SYDVKM come from the germline V gene. J gave up 2 bases and V 3 bases, and 1 base lay outside the gene matches. This CDR3 comprises 15 residues. The CDR3 DNA reads as TGTGCCAGCAGTTTTGGGACTAGCAACACCGGGGAGCTGTTTTTT. Its protein is CASSFGTSNTGELFF.

V gene TRBV27 combines with J gene TRBJ1-5, with 12 bases identical to TRBD1. In germline, CDR1 is MNHEY, CDR2 SMNVEV (reference sequence). V lost 6 bases and J lost 6; bases outside the gene matches: 12. The CDR3 sequence is 17 residues long. The CDR3 here is CASSLGGTGGQGQPQHF. Here the CDR3 DNA reads TGTGCCAGCAGCCTAGGGGGGACAGGGGGCCAAGGTCAGCCCCAGCATTTT.

The chain employs TRBV28 and TRBJ2-5; TRBD1 might be the D (6 bases). The CDR3 covers 15 residues. Per germline, CDR1 MDHEN and CDR2 SYDVKM. Trimming cost V 8 bases and J 5 bases, with 21 bases left between them. The chain's CDR3 is CASSRTVTPSETQYF. CDR3 bases: TGTGCCAGCTCCCGGACAGTCACACCCTCGGAGACCCAGTACTTC.

The CDR3 sequence: CASSFTSETQYF. In DNA, the CDR3 is TGTGCCAGCAGTTTTACTAGCGAGACCCAGTACTTC. The gene calls are TRBV6-6 and TRBJ2-5, with D possibly being TRBD2 (6 bases). The V end was cut by 4 bases, the J end by 5 bases, with 8 bases between. Germline CDR1 is MNHNY and CDR2 is SVGAGI (reference sequence). The CDR3 spans 12 residues.

CDR3 loop: CASSLGTGNTNSPLHF. Here the CDR3 DNA reads TGTGCCAGCAGCTTAGGGACAGGCAATACTAATTCACCCCTCCACTTT. V is TRBV5-6 and J is TRBJ1-6, with TRBD1 matching over 8 bases. This CDR3 is 16 amino acids long. Germline lookup yields CDR1 SGHDT and CDR2 YYEEEE. Trimming at V came to 2 bases and at J to 6 bases, leaving 7 bases not matched to a gene.

J is TRBJ2-1 and V is TRBV6-5; possibly TRBD2 for D (5 bases). V lost 10 bases to trimming and J lost 6 bases, with 16 bases between them. CDR3 length equals 13 residues. CDR1 and CDR2 (germline): MNHEY, SVGAGI. DNA of the CDR3: TGTGCCACCTTACGACCGGCGGGCAATGAGCAGTTCTTC. It translates to CATLRPAGNEQFF.

The J gene is TRBJ1-2, the V gene TRBV7-2, with D possibly TRBD1 on 6 matching bases. This CDR3 region has 15 residues. CDR1 is SGHTA and CDR2 is FQGNSA in the germline V gene. V was trimmed by 4 bases and J by 1 base, leaving 13 bases between them. The DNA of the CDR3 is TGTGCCAGCAGCTCCCAGGGGCTGAGTAACTATGGCTACACCTTC. This encodes CASSSQGLSNYGYTF.

In regard to this clone: Distinct nucleotide sequences in the sample also encode this CDR3. V and J are TRBV5-1 and TRBJ2-5; D is possibly TRBD1 (5 bases). Between the trimmed V and J ends, which lost 0 bases and 3 bases, there was a span of 6 bases. The CDR3 consists of 13 residues. Germline V CDR1 and CDR2: SGHRS, YFSETQ. CDR3 in amino acids: CASSLEGEETQYF. In nucleotides, the CDR3 is TGCGCCAGCAGCTTGGAAGGGGAAGAGACCCAGTACTTC.

The chain couples TRBV5-1 to TRBJ1-1; maybe TRBD1 (5 bases). The germline V gene encodes CDR1 SGHRS and CDR2 YFSETQ. The CDR3 totals 14 residues. Deletions cut 2 bases from V and 2 bases from J, with 10 bases between. The CDR3 coding sequence is TGCGCCAGCAGCTTTTCCCAGGGTAACACTGAAGCTTTCTTT. It yields the protein CASSFSQGNTEAFF.